The T cell receptor (beta chain) under discussion was sequenced for a study of T cells expressing NK-cell markers. Reanalyzing the 5' RACE reads, TCRdb keeps one entry per CDR3 protein, without DNA. This sample contains about 170,000 distinct CDR3 sequences. Germline-derived CDR1 and CDR2 are SGHAT and FQNNGV. The CDR3 length is 13 residues. The receptor's source is a man aged 18-69 years in good health. V is TRBV11-2 and J is TRBJ2-7; with no DNA, the TCRdb D assignment of TRBD1 cannot be verified. Sequencing was carried out using blood T cells: a sorted CD56 or NKG2C T cell subset, CD4+ or CD8+ T cells, or bulk PBMC T cells (not recorded which). CDR3 sequence: CASSLGTGYEQYF.